Listed here are 3 T cell receptor beta chains from one sample, sequenced in a study of beta chain features in type 1 diabetes. The entirety of the isolated RNA underwent reverse transcription, so expressed TCRB transcripts were sequenced. Profiled with immunoSEQ multiplex PCR; TCRdb holds only in-frame clones, not every one. The sample contains 310,000 or so clones, 9.3% of which appear only once. Broader study findings: TCRB CDR3 length was moderately but significantly reduced in all four CD4+ subsets of Type 1 diabetes patients.

Their specific antigens are unknown. The specimen sequenced was central memory CD4+ T cells from blood. The receptors here all came from a man aged 25-45 years with type 1 diabetes.

The CDR3 loop is CASSEERGPNQPQHF. Here the CDR3 DNA reads TGTGCCAGCAGTGAAGAAAGGGGGCCGAATCAGCCCCAGCATTTT. The chain carries TRBV2 and TRBJ1-5, with 7 positions matching TRBD1. Germline V gene lookup returns CDR1 SNHLY and CDR2 FYNNEI. This CDR3 is 15 amino acids long. The V segment lost 1 base and the J segment 4 bases; nucleotides outside the gene matches: 4.

CDR3 sequence (DNA): TGTGCCAGCAGCCGATTGGGGGCAGGGTGGGCCTACGAGCAGTACTTC. This encodes CASSRLGAGWAYEQYF. This chain connects TRBV28 to TRBJ2-5, with TRBD1 as a possible D gene (6 bases). Judging by the DNA end, TRBJ2-7 fits better; the J call may be wrong. This CDR3 has 16 amino acids. Germline-derived CDR1 and CDR2 are MDHEN and SYDVKM.

This clone was counted a few times. The chain links TRBV6-6 to TRBJ2-4, with D hard to call. This CDR3 is 11 amino acids long. Germline CDR1 and CDR2: MNHNY and SVGAGI (reference sequence). The V gene lost 3 bases and the J gene lost 9 bases, with 6 bases spanning the gap. The CDR3 protein is CASSYGIIQYF. CDR3 sequence (DNA): TGTGCCAGCAGTTATGGCATCATTCAGTACTTC.